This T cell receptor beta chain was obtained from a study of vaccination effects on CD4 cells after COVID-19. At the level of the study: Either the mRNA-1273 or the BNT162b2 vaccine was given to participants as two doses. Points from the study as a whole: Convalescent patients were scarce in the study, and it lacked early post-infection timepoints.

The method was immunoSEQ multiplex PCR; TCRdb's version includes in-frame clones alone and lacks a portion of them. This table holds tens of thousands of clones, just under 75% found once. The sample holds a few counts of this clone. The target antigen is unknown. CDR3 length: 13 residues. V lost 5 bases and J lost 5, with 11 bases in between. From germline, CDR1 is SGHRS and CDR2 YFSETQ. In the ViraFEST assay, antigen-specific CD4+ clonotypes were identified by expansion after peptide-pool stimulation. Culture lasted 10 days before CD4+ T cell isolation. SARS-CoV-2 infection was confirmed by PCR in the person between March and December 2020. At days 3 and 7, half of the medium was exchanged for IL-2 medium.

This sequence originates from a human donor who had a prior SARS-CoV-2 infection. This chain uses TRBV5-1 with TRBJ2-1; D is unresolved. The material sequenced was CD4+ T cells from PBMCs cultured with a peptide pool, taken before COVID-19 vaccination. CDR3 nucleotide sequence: TGCGCCAGCAGGGATGGAATGGACAATGAGCAGTTCTTC. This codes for CASRDGMDNEQFF.